The 4 T cell receptor beta chains presented below share a single source sample, sequenced in a study of Graves' ophthalmopathy and Graves' hyperthyroidism. RNA transcripts served as template for amplifying TCR beta CDR3 sequences. After a first-round RT-PCR with HTBI primers, a second-round multiplex PCR was run. TCRdb itself ran the multiplex PCR reads through MiXCR, one entry per CDR3 protein. The repertoire includes 350,000 or so distinct CDR3 sequences, 15% to 20% of them detected once, and 9% to 15% sits in the top ten. Sequenced material: peripheral blood. The receptors come from an adult man with Graves' ophthalmopathy.

This clonotype was found many times. The genes are TRBV18 and TRBJ1-2; 9 nucleotides line up with TRBD1. The CDR3 is 14 amino acids. From germline, CDR1 is KGHSH and CDR2 LQKENI. V lost 6 bases to trimming and J lost 7 bases; unmatched junction nucleotides: 9. The CDR3 loop reads CASSPGTGTGGYTF. The CDR3 nucleotides are TGTGCCAGCTCGCCCGGGACAGGGACTGGTGGCTACACCTTC.

The V call is TRBV18, the J call TRBJ2-7; D unclear. The V gene's germline CDR1 is KGHSH and CDR2 LQKENI. The CDR3 is 14 amino acids. Trimming pared 3 bases from V and 2 bases from J, leaving 11 bases between. CDR3 coding DNA: TGTGCCAGCTCACCCGAGTCTAGAACCTACGAGCAGTACTTC. It yields the protein CASSPESRTYEQYF.

This clonotype was picked up a small number of times. The chain couples TRBV6-2 or TRBV6-3 to TRBJ1-1; the D gene is possibly TRBD1 (5 bases). This CDR3 is built from 14 residues. Trimming left V 2 bases short and J 1 base short, with 8 bases between. Germline V gene data show CDR1 as MNHEY and CDR2 as SVGEGT. CDR3 in amino acids: CASSYGGWNTEAFF. The CDR3, as DNA: TGTGCCAGCAGTTACGGGGGATGGAACACTGAAGCTTTCTTT.

This clonotype was observed many times. The V and J genes are TRBV5-1 and TRBJ2-5; TRBD2 matches at 12 bases. Looked up from germline, CDR1 is SGHRS and CDR2 is YFSETQ. V was pared by 4 bases and J by 4 bases, with 8 bases of the junction left unmatched. The CDR3 contains 16 residues. The CDR3 spells CASSNRLAGAGETQYF. CDR3 nucleotides: TGCGCCAGCAGCAATAGACTAGCGGGGGCTGGAGAGACCCAGTACTTC. Full variable domain (missing parts from reference TRBV5-1 and TRBJ2-5): KAGVTQTPRYLIKTRGQQVTLSCSPISGHRSVSWYQQTPGQGLQFLFEYFSETQRNKGNFPGRFSGRQFSNSRSEMNVSTLELGDSALYLCASSNRLAGAGETQYFGPGTRLLVL.